This T cell receptor (beta chain) was identified during a study of OX40 agonist ivuxolimab in advanced cancers. The V segment lost 6 bases and the J segment 9 bases; nucleotides outside the gene matches: 5. The germline gives CDR1 SGHTA, CDR2 FQGTGA. The CDR3 extends over 12 amino acids. Only in-frame clones appear in the TCRdb table, and some are missing; sequencing was by immunoSEQ multiplex PCR. The sample yields around 89,000 clones, approximately 91% seen once. The sequencing here drew on CD4+ or CD8+ T cells sorted from blood, taken in a trial of the OX40 agonist ivuxolimab. The receptor's source is an adult with an advanced solid tumor such as melanoma, head and neck, liver or kidney cancer. This sequence joins TRBV7-3 and TRBJ2-1; TRBD2 matches 7 bases. The CDR3 DNA sequence: TGTGCCAGCAGTGTCGGGGAGGGTGAGCAGTTCTTC. Its protein is CASSVGEGEQFF.